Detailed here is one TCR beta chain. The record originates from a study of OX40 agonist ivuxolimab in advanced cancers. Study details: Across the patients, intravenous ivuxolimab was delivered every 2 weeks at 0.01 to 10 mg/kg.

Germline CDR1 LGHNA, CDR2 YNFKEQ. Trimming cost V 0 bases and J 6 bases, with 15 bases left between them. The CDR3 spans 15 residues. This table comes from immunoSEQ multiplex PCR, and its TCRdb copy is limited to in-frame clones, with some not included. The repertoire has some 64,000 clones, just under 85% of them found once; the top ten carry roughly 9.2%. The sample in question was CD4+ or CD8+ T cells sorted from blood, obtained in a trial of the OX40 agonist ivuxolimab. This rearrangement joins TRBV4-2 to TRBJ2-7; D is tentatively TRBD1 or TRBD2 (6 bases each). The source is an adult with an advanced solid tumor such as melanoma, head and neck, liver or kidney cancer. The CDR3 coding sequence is TGTGCCAGCAGCCAAGACGGGGGCTTGAGAGCCGAGCAGTACTTC. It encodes CASSQDGGLRAEQYF.